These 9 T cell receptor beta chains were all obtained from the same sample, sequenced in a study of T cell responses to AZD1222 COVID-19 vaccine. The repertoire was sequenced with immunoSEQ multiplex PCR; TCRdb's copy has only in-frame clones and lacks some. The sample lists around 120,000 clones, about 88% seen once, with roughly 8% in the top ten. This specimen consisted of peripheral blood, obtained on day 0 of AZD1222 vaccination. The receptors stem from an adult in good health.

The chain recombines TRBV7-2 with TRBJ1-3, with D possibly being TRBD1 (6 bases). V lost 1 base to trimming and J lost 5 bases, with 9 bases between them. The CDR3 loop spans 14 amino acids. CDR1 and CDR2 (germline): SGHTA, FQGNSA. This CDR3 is CASSLEGGRNTIYF. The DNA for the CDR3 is TGTGCCAGCAGCTTAGAGGGGGGGAGAAACACCATATATTTT.

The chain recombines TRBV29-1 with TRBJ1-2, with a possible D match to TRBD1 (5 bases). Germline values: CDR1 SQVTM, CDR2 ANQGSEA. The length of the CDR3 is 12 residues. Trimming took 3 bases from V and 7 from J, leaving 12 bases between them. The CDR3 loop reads CSVDAGVRGYTF. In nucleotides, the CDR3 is TGCAGCGTTGATGCGGGGGTTCGTGGCTACACCTTC.

The CDR3 DNA is TGTGCCAGCAGCTTTAGTCGGGGGGTATCTGGAAACACCATATATTTT. It yields the protein CASSFSRGVSGNTIYF. The rearrangement uses TRBV5-6 and TRBJ1-3, with D maybe TRBD1 (5 bases). V lost 2 bases, J lost 1 base, and 13 bases lay in between. Germline V gives CDR1 SGHDT, CDR2 YYEEEE. This CDR3 region has 16 residues.

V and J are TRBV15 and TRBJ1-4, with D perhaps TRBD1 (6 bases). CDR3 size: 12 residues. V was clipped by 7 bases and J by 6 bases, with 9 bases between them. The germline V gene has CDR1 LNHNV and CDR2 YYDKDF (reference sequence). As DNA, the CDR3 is TGTGCCACCATGGGGGCAGATGAAAAACTGTTTTTT. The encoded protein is CATMGADEKLFF.

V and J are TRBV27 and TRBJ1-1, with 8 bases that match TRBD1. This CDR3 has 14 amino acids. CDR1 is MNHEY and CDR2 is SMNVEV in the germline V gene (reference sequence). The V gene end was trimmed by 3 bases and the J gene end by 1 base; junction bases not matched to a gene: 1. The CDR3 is CASSFGTGNTEAFF. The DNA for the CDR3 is TGTGCCAGCAGTTTCGGGACAGGGAACACTGAAGCTTTCTTT.

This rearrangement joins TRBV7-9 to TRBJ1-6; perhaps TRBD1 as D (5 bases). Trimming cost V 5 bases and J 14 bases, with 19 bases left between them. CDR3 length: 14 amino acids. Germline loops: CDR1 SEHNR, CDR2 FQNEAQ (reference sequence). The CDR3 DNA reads TGTGCCAGCAGCCCCGACCCGGGGTGGGGGACCCTCCACTTT. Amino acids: CASSPDPGWGTLHF.

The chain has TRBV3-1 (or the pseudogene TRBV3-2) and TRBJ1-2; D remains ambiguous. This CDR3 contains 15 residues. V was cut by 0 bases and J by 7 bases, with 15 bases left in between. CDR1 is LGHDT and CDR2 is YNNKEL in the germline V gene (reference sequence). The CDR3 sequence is CASSQESGFGGGYTF. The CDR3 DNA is TGTGCCAGCAGCCAAGAGTCGGGCTTCGGCGGTGGCTACACCTTC.

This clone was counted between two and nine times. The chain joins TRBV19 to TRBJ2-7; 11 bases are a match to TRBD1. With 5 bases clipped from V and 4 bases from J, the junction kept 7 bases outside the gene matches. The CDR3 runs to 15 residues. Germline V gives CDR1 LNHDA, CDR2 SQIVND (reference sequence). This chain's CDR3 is CASSSNRDRGYEQYF. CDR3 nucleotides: TGTGCCAGTAGTTCGAATCGGGACAGGGGGTACGAGCAGTACTTC.

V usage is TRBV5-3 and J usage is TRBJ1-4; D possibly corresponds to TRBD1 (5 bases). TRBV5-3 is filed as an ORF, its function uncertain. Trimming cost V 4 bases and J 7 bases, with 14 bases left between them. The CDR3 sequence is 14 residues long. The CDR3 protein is CARSGAQETEKLFF. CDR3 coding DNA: TGTGCCAGAAGCGGGGCCCAGGAAACTGAAAAACTGTTTTTT.